This T cell receptor beta chain was sequenced during a study of spatial heterogeneity in lung cancer. TCRdb used MiXCR to reprocess the 5' RACE reads, holding one entry per CDR3 protein. The sample has around 9,700 distinct CDR3 sequences; about 8.8% are singletons. Time point in this sample: sample taken at primary tumor resection. Study results and caveats: Higher tumor mutation counts went along with higher counts of expanded intratumoral alpha and beta TCRs.

This clonotype was picked up a small number of times. The antigen is undetermined. The source is a male donor with early-stage non-small cell lung cancer. Material: lung tumor tissue, obtained at surgery.

CDR3 loop: CASSLEDRGYNEQFF. CDR3 DNA sequence: TGTGCCAGCAGCTTAGAAGACAGGGGCTACAATGAGCAGTTCTTC. The rearrangement uses TRBV7-9 and TRBJ2-1; 8 bases are a match to TRBD1. J lost 3 bases, V lost 1 base, and 2 bases had no gene match. CDR1 and CDR2 (germline): SEHNR, FQNEAQ (reference sequence). The CDR3 has 15 amino acids. The full variable domain, its missing parts supplied by reference TRBV7-9 and TRBJ2-1, is DTGVSQNPRHKITKRGQNVTFRCDPISEHNRLYWYRQTLGQGPEFLTYFQNEAQLEKSRLLSDRFSAERPKGSFSTLEIQRTEQGDSAMYLCASSLEDRGYNEQFFGPGTRLTVL.